This T cell receptor beta chain was identified during a study of post-analysis software for immune sequencing data. As regards this clonotype: Its target is not known.

The CDR3 loop spans 16 amino acids. Germline V gene lookup returns CDR1 SEHNR and CDR2 FQNEAQ (reference sequence). Overall study results and limits: Compared with controls, patients had more of roughly five TRBV segments, including TRBV5-6, TRBV5-1 and TRBV20-1.

Every TCR beta cDNA library bore unique molecular identifiers. TCRdb fed the PCR reads into MiXCR, producing one record per CDR3 protein. The table lists hundreds of thousands of distinct CDR3 sequences, approximately 53% of them singletons. The V and J genes are TRBV7-9 and TRBJ2-5; TRBD1 agrees at 7 bases. The J call may be in error: the DNA end matches TRBJ2-7 better. The origin of this receptor is a girl aged 5 to 17 with multiple sclerosis. Sequencing was performed on blood. CDR3 sequence reads: CASSSIGTVGTYEQYF. As DNA, the CDR3 is TGTGCCAGCAGCTCGATTGGGACAGTCGGAACCTACGAGCAGTACTTC.